The 26 T cell receptor beta chains in this list originate from one sample, sequenced in a study of blood T cell repertoires in COVID-19. TCRdb keeps only in-frame clones here, not all; method: immunoSEQ multiplex PCR. The table lists 180,000 or so clones, roughly 87% of them singletons, with 8% to 13% in the top ten. The source material was PBMCs or T cells enriched from blood (not recorded which). Source of these receptors: a middle-aged man who had recovered from COVID-19.

This chain connects TRBV27 to TRBJ2-3; 7 bases line up with TRBD1. J lost 6 bases, V lost 5 bases, and 11 bases had no gene match. Germline V CDR1 and CDR2: MNHEY, SMNVEV (reference sequence). This CDR3 has 15 amino acids. The chain's CDR3 is CASSVGQRIMDTQYF. In DNA, the CDR3 is TGTGCCAGCAGTGTGGGACAGCGGATAATGGATACGCAGTATTTT.

This chain links TRBV28 with TRBJ1-1, with D perhaps TRBD1 (6 bases). Looked up from germline, CDR1 is MDHEN and CDR2 is SYDVKM. V was clipped by 5 bases and J by 1 base, with 14 bases between them. This CDR3 is 15 amino acids long. CDR3 nucleotides: TGTGCCAGCAGTGGGGGGGGCGTAGAGAACACTGAAGCTTTCTTT. This codes for CASSGGGVENTEAFF.

This clone has at least ten counts. The chain is built from TRBV6-5 and TRBJ1-2, with D perhaps TRBD1 (5 bases). With 1 base removed from V and 3 bases from J, the gap between germline ends came to 9 bases. From germline, CDR1 is MNHEY and CDR2 SVGAGI. The CDR3 runs to 14 residues. The CDR3 bases are TGTGCCAGCAGTTACTGGCAGGGTGACTATGGCTACACCTTC. Its translation: CASSYWQGDYGYTF.

This chain uses TRBV6-5 with TRBJ2-2, with 8 bases matching TRBD1. The CDR3 extends over 15 amino acids. Per germline, CDR1 MNHEY and CDR2 SVGAGI. V lost 0 bases to trimming and J lost 8 bases; unmatched junction nucleotides: 5. The CDR3: CASSYSSGGWGELFF. The CDR3 DNA follows: TGTGCCAGCAGTTACTCTTCAGGGGGCTGGGGGGAGCTGTTTTTT.

The V call is TRBV7-9, the J call TRBJ1-5; 8 positions agree with TRBD1. Germline lookup yields CDR1 SEHNR and CDR2 FQNEAQ (reference sequence). Trimming at V came to 5 bases and at J to 4 bases, leaving 1 base not matched to a gene. The CDR3 sequence is 13 residues long. CDR3 amino acids: CASSRTGNQPQHF. DNA for the CDR3: TGTGCCAGCAGCCGGACAGGGAATCAGCCCCAGCATTTT.

The chain couples TRBV2 to TRBJ2-5, with 8 bases fitting TRBD1. CDR1 and CDR2 from the germline V gene are SNHLY and FYNNEI. Trimming removed 6 bases from V and 8 bases from J; junction bases left unmatched: 5. CDR3 length: 12 residues. CDR3 protein: CASRDPGGTQYF. In DNA, the CDR3 is TGTGCCAGCAGGGACCCAGGGGGCACCCAGTACTTC.

This clone was picked up one time. The chain recombines TRBV19 with TRBJ1-5; maybe TRBD1 (5 bases). The CDR3 consists of 13 residues. Trimming pared 3 bases from V and 4 bases from J, leaving 7 bases between. Germline loops: CDR1 LNHDA, CDR2 SQIVND (reference sequence). The DNA for the CDR3 is TGTGCCAGTAGTATGGGGCCGAATCAGCCCCAGCATTTT. Protein sequence: CASSMGPNQPQHF.

In DNA, the CDR3 is TGTGCCAGCATCGGGAGACACCCGTGGAGCAATCAGCCCCAGCATTTT. Residues: CASIGRHPWSNQPQHF. This sequence joins TRBV28 and TRBJ1-5, with unresolved D. Germline V gives CDR1 MDHEN, CDR2 SYDVKM. This CDR3 has 16 residues. V lost 7 bases, J lost 1 base, and 17 bases lay in between. Drawing the rest from reference TRBV28 and TRBJ1-5, the complete variable domain is DVKVTQSSRYLVKRTGEKVFLECVQDMDHENMFWYRQDPGLGLRLIYFSYDVKMKEKGDIPEGYSVSREKKERFSLILESASTNQTSMYLCASIGRHPWSNQPQHFGDGTRLSIL.

The count of this clone is one. This rearrangement joins TRBV6-5 to TRBJ2-1, with 8 bases identical to TRBD1. In germline, CDR1 is MNHEY, CDR2 SVGAGI. This CDR3 contains 15 residues. J gave up 0 bases and V 6 bases, and 4 bases lay outside the gene matches. The CDR3 DNA reads as TGTGCCAGCAGGAACACAGGGGGCTCCTACAATGAGCAGTTCTTC. Amino acid sequence: CASRNTGGSYNEQFF.

The rearrangement links TRBV7-8 to TRBJ2-2; D ambiguous. This CDR3 is 15 amino acids long. Germline CDR1 reads SGHVS; CDR2 reads FQNEAQ. The germline V and J ends were trimmed by 1 base and 4 bases, with 10 bases remaining between them. The CDR3 reads CASSLGTVSTGELFF. As DNA, the CDR3 is TGTGCCAGCAGCTTAGGCACGGTATCCACCGGGGAGCTGTTTTTT.

The gene calls are TRBV14 and TRBJ1-1; 10 bases match TRBD1. The CDR3 is made up of 18 amino acids. Trimming removed 4 bases from V and 2 bases from J; junction bases left unmatched: 13. Germline-derived CDR1 and CDR2 are SGHDN and FVKESK. CDR3 bases: TGTGCCAGCAGCCGAAGACCGGGACAGGGGAGTACAAACACTGAAGCTTTCTTT. Protein sequence: CASSRRPGQGSTNTEAFF.

The rearrangement uses TRBV10-2 and TRBJ1-6, with D perhaps matching TRBD1 (5 bases). Germline CDR1 WSHSY, CDR2 SAAADI. V shed 2 bases and J shed 9 bases, with 14 bases lying between them. The CDR3 extends over 15 amino acids. The CDR3 is CASSEGQGKVSPLHF. DNA of the CDR3: TGCGCCAGCAGTGAGGGCCAGGGAAAGGTTTCACCCCTCCACTTT.

This sequence joins TRBV27 and TRBJ1-2; D remains unclear. Germline V CDR1 and CDR2: MNHEY, SMNVEV (reference sequence). The V end was cut by 5 bases, the J end by 2 bases, with 18 bases between. This CDR3 spans 16 amino acids. The CDR3, as DNA: TGTGCCAGCAGTCCCACCCCCGCCACAGCCAACTATGGCTACACCTTC. This gives the protein CASSPTPATANYGYTF.

This chain joins TRBV5-1 and TRBJ2-3; 9 bases fit TRBD2. The germline V gene has CDR1 SGHRS and CDR2 YFSETQ. The CDR3 runs to 15 residues. V lost 4 bases to trimming and J lost 4 bases; unmatched junction nucleotides: 7. The CDR3 loop is CASSPAGGTADTQYF. CDR3 DNA sequence: TGCGCCAGCAGCCCAGCGGGAGGAACGGCAGATACGCAGTATTTT. The whole variable domain, filled in from reference TRBV5-1 and TRBJ2-3, reads KAGVTQTPRYLIKTRGQQVTLSCSPISGHRSVSWYQQTPGQGLQFLFEYFSETQRNKGNFPGRFSGRQFSNSRSEMNVSTLELGDSALYLCASSPAGGTADTQYFGPGTRLTVL.

This clone turned up a few times. The V and J genes are TRBV19 and TRBJ1-5, with a possible D match to TRBD1 (5 bases). The V gene lost 2 bases and the J gene lost 1 base, with 9 bases spanning the gap. Looked up from germline, CDR1 is LNHDA and CDR2 is SQIVND (reference sequence). The CDR3 runs 15 residues. As DNA, the CDR3 is TGTGCCAGTAGTATAAGGAGACAGAGCAATCAGCCCCAGCATTTT. This gives the protein CASSIRRQSNQPQHF.

The chain carries TRBV28 and TRBJ2-7; D is unresolved. V lost 1 base and J 2 bases, leaving 9 bases between the germline ends. CDR1 and CDR2 (germline): MDHEN, SYDVKM. This CDR3 spans 14 amino acids. Here the CDR3 reads CASSLSLLPYEQYF. As DNA, the CDR3 is TGTGCCAGCAGTTTATCACTTCTCCCCTACGAGCAGTACTTC. Drawing the rest from reference TRBV28 and TRBJ2-7, the complete variable domain is DVKVTQSSRYLVKRTGEKVFLECVQDMDHENMFWYRQDPGLGLRLIYFSYDVKMKEKGDIPEGYSVSREKKERFSLILESASTNQTSMYLCASSLSLLPYEQYFGPGTRLTVT.

The rearrangement uses TRBV11-2 and TRBJ1-4, with D unclear. Germline lookup yields CDR1 SGHAT and CDR2 FQNNGV. CDR3 length: 15 residues. V shed 5 bases and J shed 4 bases, with 14 bases lying between them. The CDR3 region is CASSHGPDYNEKLFF. In DNA form, the CDR3 reads TGTGCCAGCAGCCACGGGCCGGACTATAATGAAAAACTGTTTTTT. Using reference TRBV11-2 and TRBJ1-4 for the parts outside the CDR3, the full variable domain is EAGVAQSPRYKIIEKRQSVAFWCNPISGHATLYWYQQILGQGPKLLIQFQNNGVVDDSQLPKDRFSAERLKGVDSTLKIQPAKLEDSAVYLCASSHGPDYNEKLFFGSGTQLSVL.

The chain is built from TRBV4-1 and TRBJ1-6, with 8 bases lining up with TRBD1. The CDR3 sequence is 17 residues long. Germline V CDR1 and CDR2: MGHRA, YSYEKL. Trimming removed 1 base from V and 1 base from J; junction bases left unmatched: 3. The CDR3 nucleotides are TGCGCCAGCAGCCAAGGGCAGGGGGCTTCCTATAATTCACCCCTCCACTTT. Translating it yields CASSQGQGASYNSPLHF.

The CDR3 spells CASSFWQQETQYF. The CDR3 coding sequence is TGTGCCAGCAGTTTTTGGCAGCAAGAGACCCAGTACTTC. This chain connects TRBV28 to TRBJ2-5; D is unclear. Per germline, CDR1 MDHEN and CDR2 SYDVKM. The length of the CDR3 is 13 residues. Trimming cost V 3 bases and J 2 bases, with 7 bases left between them.

V and J are TRBV7-2 and TRBJ2-7; 10 bases match TRBD1. V lost 5 bases to trimming and J lost 3 bases; unmatched junction nucleotides: 7. Per germline, CDR1 SGHTA and CDR2 FQGNSA. The CDR3 covers 15 residues. The CDR3 DNA sequence: TGTGCCAGCAGCCCCACATGGGACAGGGGCTACGAGCAGTACTTC. Translated: CASSPTWDRGYEQYF. Based on the CDR3 plus reference TRBV7-2 and TRBJ2-7, the full variable domain is GAGVSQSPSNKVTEKGKDVELRCDPISGHTALYWYRQSLGQGLEFLIYFQGNSAPDKSGLPSDRFSAERTGGSVSTLTIQRTQQEDSAVYLCASSPTWDRGYEQYFGPGTRLTVT.

The genes are TRBV5-6 and TRBJ1-4, with 8 bases matching TRBD1. This CDR3 spans 16 amino acids. V shed 4 bases, J shed 2 bases, and the junction held 7 bases outside the gene matches. Germline CDR1 reads SGHDT; CDR2 reads YYEEEE. The CDR3 DNA follows: TGTGCCAGCAGCCCCGAGTGGGACAGGACTAATGAAAAACTGTTTTTT. This codes for CASSPEWDRTNEKLFF.

The genes are TRBV3-1 (or the pseudogene TRBV3-2) and TRBJ2-7, with 8 bases lining up with TRBD2. Germline lookup yields CDR1 LGHDT and CDR2 YNNKEL (reference sequence). The trim removed 0 bases at V and 1 base at J, leaving 5 bases unmatched. The CDR3 extends over 16 amino acids. The CDR3 DNA sequence: TGTGCCAGCAGCCAAGATTCCCTAGCGGGTTCCTACGAGCAGTACTTC. It is translated as CASSQDSLAGSYEQYF.

This clone is large (0.1 to 1%) in the sample. This chain uses TRBV3-1 (or the pseudogene TRBV3-2) with TRBJ2-5, with TRBD1 identical over 8 bases. J was trimmed by 4 bases and V by 0 bases; bases with no gene match: 4. The CDR3 has 15 amino acids. Germline V lookup: CDR1 LGHDT, CDR2 YNNKEL (reference sequence). In DNA form, the CDR3 reads TGTGCCAGCAGCCAAGAGGGACAGGTCACAGAGACCCAGTACTTC. It encodes CASSQEGQVTETQYF.

The chain links TRBV27 to TRBJ2-2, with 7 bases lining up with TRBD2. CDR1 is MNHEY and CDR2 is SMNVEV in the germline V gene (reference sequence). The CDR3 extends over 14 amino acids. Trimming removed 6 bases from V and 5 bases from J; junction bases left unmatched: 6. The CDR3 here is CASSRPGRTGELFF. CDR3 sequence (DNA): TGTGCCAGCAGCCGTCCCGGGAGGACCGGGGAGCTGTTTTTT.

The rearrangement joins TRBV4-1 to TRBJ1-1; D gene ambiguous. This CDR3 has 17 residues. Deletions cut 2 bases from V and 0 bases from J, with 16 bases between. CDR1 and CDR2 (germline): MGHRA, YSYEKL. The CDR3 sequence is CASSQKNEGGMNTEAFF. The CDR3 DNA reads as TGCGCCAGCAGCCAAAAAAATGAGGGAGGGATGAACACTGAAGCTTTCTTT.

V usage is TRBV9 and J usage is TRBJ2-1, with D possibly matching TRBD1 (5 bases). The CDR3 has 16 amino acids. The germline V and J ends were trimmed by 3 bases and 0 bases, with 13 bases remaining between them. The germline V gene has CDR1 SGDLS and CDR2 YYNGEE. The CDR3: CASSAGALSSYNEQFF. The DNA for the CDR3 is TGTGCCAGCAGCGCTGGGGCGCTGAGCTCCTACAATGAGCAGTTCTTC.